This TCR beta chain was found in a study of blood T cell repertoires in COVID-19. Study details: The study drew acute and convalescent COVID-19 samples from the United States, Italy and Spain.

Per the study methods: Reference gene primer amplification in the assay estimated nucleated cell counts. Data came from immunoSEQ multiplex PCR; TCRdb stores just in-frame clones and leaves some out. From that table come the V and J calls and clone size; the DNA was used to work out D and trimming. The sample shows 100,000 or so clones, 85% to 90% of them seen only once. V shed 7 bases and J 5 bases; nucleotides not matched to a gene: 2. CDR1 is SNHLY and CDR2 is FYNNEI in the germline V gene. CDR3 length: 15 amino acids. This chain joins TRBV2 and TRBJ2-2; 15 bases are a match to TRBD2. The sequence was collected from a human donor in a cohort sampled during active COVID-19. Sequencing was done on a sample of peripheral blood. CDR3 amino acids: CASIGTSGRTGELFF. The CDR3 DNA is TGTGCCAGCATCGGGACTAGCGGGAGGACCGGGGAGCTGTTTTTT.